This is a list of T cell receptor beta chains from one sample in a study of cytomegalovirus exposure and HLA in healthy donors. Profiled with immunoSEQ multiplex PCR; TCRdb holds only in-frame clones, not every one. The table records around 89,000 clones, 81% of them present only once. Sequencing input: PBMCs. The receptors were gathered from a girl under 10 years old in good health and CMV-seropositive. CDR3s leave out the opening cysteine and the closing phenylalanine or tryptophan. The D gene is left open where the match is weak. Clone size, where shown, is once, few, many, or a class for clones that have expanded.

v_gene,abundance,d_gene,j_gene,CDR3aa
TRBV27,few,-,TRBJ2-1,ASSFGGNEQF
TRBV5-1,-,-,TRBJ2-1,ASNGGAAYNEQF
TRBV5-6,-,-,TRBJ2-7,ASSLMRAFKYEQY
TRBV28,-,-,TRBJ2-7,ASSLFQRYEQY
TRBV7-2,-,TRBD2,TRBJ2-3,ASSLASLLAGADTQY
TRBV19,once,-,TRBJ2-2,ASIGEMGGGELF
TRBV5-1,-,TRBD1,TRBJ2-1,ASSLEGQGYDEQF
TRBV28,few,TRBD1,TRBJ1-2,ASSYLGLRGPNQYGYT
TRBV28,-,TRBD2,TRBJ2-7,ASSAVWGGSYEQY
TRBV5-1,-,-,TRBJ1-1,ASDKTGGNTEAF
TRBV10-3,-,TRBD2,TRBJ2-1,AISDPSGRVGDNEQF